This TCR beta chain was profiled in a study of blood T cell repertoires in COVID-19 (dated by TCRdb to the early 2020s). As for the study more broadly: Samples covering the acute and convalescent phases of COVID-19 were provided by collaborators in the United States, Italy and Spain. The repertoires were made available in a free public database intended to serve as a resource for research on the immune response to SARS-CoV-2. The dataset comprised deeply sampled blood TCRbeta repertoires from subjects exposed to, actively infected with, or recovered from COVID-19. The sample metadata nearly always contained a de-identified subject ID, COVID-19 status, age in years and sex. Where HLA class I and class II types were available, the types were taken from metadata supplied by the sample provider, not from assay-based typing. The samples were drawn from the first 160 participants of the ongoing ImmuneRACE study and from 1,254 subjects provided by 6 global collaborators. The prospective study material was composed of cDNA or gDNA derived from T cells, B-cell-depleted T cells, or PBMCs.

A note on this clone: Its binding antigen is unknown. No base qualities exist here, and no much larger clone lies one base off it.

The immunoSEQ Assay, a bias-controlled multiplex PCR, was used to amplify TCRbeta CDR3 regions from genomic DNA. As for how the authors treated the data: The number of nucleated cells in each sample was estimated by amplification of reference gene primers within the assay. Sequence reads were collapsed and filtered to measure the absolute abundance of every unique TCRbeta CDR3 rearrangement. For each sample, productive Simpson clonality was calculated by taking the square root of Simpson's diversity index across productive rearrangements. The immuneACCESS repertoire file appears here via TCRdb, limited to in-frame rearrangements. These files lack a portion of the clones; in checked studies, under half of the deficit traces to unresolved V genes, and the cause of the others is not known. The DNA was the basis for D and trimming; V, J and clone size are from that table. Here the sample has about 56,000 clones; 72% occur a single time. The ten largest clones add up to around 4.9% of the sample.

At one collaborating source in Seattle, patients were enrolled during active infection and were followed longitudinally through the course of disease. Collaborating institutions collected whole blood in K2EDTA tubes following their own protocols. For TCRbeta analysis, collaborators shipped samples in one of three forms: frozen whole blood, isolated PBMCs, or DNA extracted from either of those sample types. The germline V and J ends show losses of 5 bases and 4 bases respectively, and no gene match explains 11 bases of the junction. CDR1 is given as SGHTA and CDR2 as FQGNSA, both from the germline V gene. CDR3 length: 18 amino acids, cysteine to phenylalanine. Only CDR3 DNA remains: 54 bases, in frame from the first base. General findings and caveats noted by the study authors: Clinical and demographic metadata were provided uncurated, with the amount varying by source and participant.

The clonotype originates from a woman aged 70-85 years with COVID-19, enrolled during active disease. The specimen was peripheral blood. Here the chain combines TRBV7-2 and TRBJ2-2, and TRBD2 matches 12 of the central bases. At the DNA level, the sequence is TGTGCCAGCAGCACCCGACTAGCGGGGGACCGAGGCACCGGGGAGCTGTTTTTT. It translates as CASSTRLAGDRGTGELFF.